The clone carrying this TCR beta chain was seen repeatedly, ten times or more. This CDR3 region has 15 residues. CDR1 and CDR2 from the germline V gene are SEHNR and FQNEAQ (reference sequence). V lost 7 bases and J 4 bases, leaving 17 bases between the germline ends. This table comes from immunoSEQ multiplex PCR, and its TCRdb copy is limited to in-frame clones, with some not included. The sample contains 130,000 or so clones, around nine tenths of which appear only once. This sample stems from a study of control samples from healthy donors and cancer patients. The clonotype originates from a middle-aged man in good health. The chain recombines TRBV7-9 with TRBJ1-5; tentatively, D is TRBD1 (6 bases). Sequenced material: blood. The CDR3 coding sequence is TGTGCCAGCACCAAGGTCGGGGGGCCTAATCAGCCCCAGCATTTT. This gives the protein CASTKVGGPNQPQHF.